These T cell receptor beta chains were read from a single sample in a study of PD-L1 blockade in urothelial cancer. Here immunoSEQ multiplex PCR was the method, and the copy in TCRdb shows in-frame clones only, minus some. The repertoire holds tens of thousands of clones, with under 90% as singletons. The sample here was PBMCs, taken around atezolizumab (anti-PD-L1) treatment. All receptors derive from a man between 65 and 85 years old with urothelial cancer. CDR3s include the opening cysteine and the closing phenylalanine or tryptophan. The order of the fields is clone size, J gene, V gene, D gene, CDR3 DNA, CDR3 protein. D genes are given only for firm matches. Only some rows state a clone size, as once, few, many or a class for expanded clones.

clone_size: NA
j_call: TRBJ1-1
v_call: TRBV6-1
d_call: NA
cdr3_nt: TGTGCCAGCAGTGAACCCCAGGTTGACACTGAAGCTTTCTTT
cdr3_aa: CASSEPQVDTEAFF

clone_size: NA
j_call: TRBJ1-1
v_call: TRBV28
d_call: NA
cdr3_nt: TGTGCCAGCAGTTTATTCGGTGCTGAAGCTTTCTTT
cdr3_aa: CASSLFGAEAFF

clone_size: NA
j_call: TRBJ2-5
v_call: TRBV11-2
d_call: NA
cdr3_nt: TGTGCCAGCAGCTCCCGAGAATTTCAAGAGACCCAGTACTTC
cdr3_aa: CASSSREFQETQYF

clone_size: NA
j_call: TRBJ1-4
v_call: TRBV5-8
d_call: NA
cdr3_nt: TGTGCCAGCAGCTCCCGGACACCAACTAATGAAAAACTGTTTTTT
cdr3_aa: CASSSRTPTNEKLFF

clone_size: NA
j_call: TRBJ2-5
v_call: TRBV4-2
d_call: TRBD2
cdr3_nt: TGTGCCAGCAGCCAAGTCGCCGTCAGGGCTAGCGGGAGTCTGGAGACCCAGTACTTC
cdr3_aa: CASSQVAVRASGSLETQYF

clone_size: NA
j_call: TRBJ2-1
v_call: TRBV4-1
d_call: TRBD2
cdr3_nt: TGCGCCAGCAGCCAAGATACTAGCGGGAGATATGAGCAGTTCTTC
cdr3_aa: CASSQDTSGRYEQFF

clone_size: NA
j_call: TRBJ2-2
v_call: TRBV27
d_call: NA
cdr3_nt: TGTGCCAGCAGTTTATCGTCGCAGACCGGGGAGCTGTTTTTT
cdr3_aa: CASSLSSQTGELFF

clone_size: NA
j_call: TRBJ2-1
v_call: TRBV5-1
d_call: TRBD2
cdr3_nt: TGCGCCAGCAGCTTGGATGCGGGAGGGGGTTACAATGAGCAGTTCTTC
cdr3_aa: CASSLDAGGGYNEQFF

clone_size: NA
j_call: TRBJ2-3
v_call: TRBV28
d_call: TRBD2
cdr3_nt: TGTGCCAGCAGTTTGAGTAGCGGGAGCCCCACAGATACGCAGTATTTT
cdr3_aa: CASSLSSGSPTDTQYF

clone_size: NA
j_call: TRBJ2-1
v_call: TRBV19
d_call: NA
cdr3_nt: TGTGCCAGTAGTGGGGGGACAGATGAGCAGTTCTTC
cdr3_aa: CASSGGTDEQFF

clone_size: few
j_call: TRBJ1-5
v_call: TRBV5-6
d_call: NA
cdr3_nt: TGTGCCAGCAGCTTGTACGGACTCATTCAGCCCCAGCATTTT
cdr3_aa: CASSLYGLIQPQHF

clone_size: few
j_call: TRBJ2-5
v_call: TRBV21-1
d_call: NA
cdr3_nt: TGTGCCAGCAGCACAAGACTAGCGGGAGGAGAGACCCAGTACTTC
cdr3_aa: CASSTRLAGGETQYF

clone_size: NA
j_call: TRBJ1-5
v_call: TRBV5-1
d_call: NA
cdr3_nt: TGCGCCAGCAGCTTGGCTTCAGGGATTCAGCCCCAGCATTTT
cdr3_aa: CASSLASGIQPQHF

clone_size: NA
j_call: TRBJ2-3
v_call: TRBV2
d_call: NA
cdr3_nt: TGTGCCAGCAGTGAATTAGCAGATACGCAGTATTTT
cdr3_aa: CASSELADTQYF

clone_size: NA
j_call: TRBJ2-7
v_call: TRBV28
d_call: NA
cdr3_nt: TGTGCCAGCACGAGGGAATTAACCTACGAGCAGTACTTC
cdr3_aa: CASTRELTYEQYF

clone_size: NA
j_call: TRBJ1-1
v_call: TRBV5-8
d_call: TRBD1
cdr3_nt: TGTGCCAGCAGCCCTTTGGGACAGGAGAACACTGAAGCTTTCTTT
cdr3_aa: CASSPLGQENTEAFF

clone_size: NA
j_call: TRBJ2-1
v_call: TRBV6-6
d_call: NA
cdr3_nt: TGTGCCAGCAGTTCTTATCAGGGGAGCTCCTACAATGAGCAGTTCTTC
cdr3_aa: CASSSYQGSSYNEQFF

clone_size: NA
j_call: TRBJ1-1
v_call: TRBV2
d_call: NA
cdr3_nt: TGTGCCAGCAGTGAACTGGGGGCGACTGAAGCTTTCTTT
cdr3_aa: CASSELGATEAFF

clone_size: NA
j_call: TRBJ2-7
v_call: TRBV5-1
d_call: TRBD2
cdr3_nt: TGCGCCAGCAGCTTGGGGCTAGCGGGAGACGAGCAGTACTTC
cdr3_aa: CASSLGLAGDEQYF

clone_size: NA
j_call: TRBJ2-3
v_call: TRBV7-7
d_call: NA
cdr3_nt: TGTGCTAGCAGCTTGGAGGGGAGAGGCACAGATACGCAGTATTTT
cdr3_aa: CASSLEGRGTDTQYF

clone_size: once
j_call: TRBJ2-1
v_call: TRBV18
d_call: NA
cdr3_nt: TGTGCCAGCTCACTGGACAAATCCTACAATGAGCAGTTCTTC
cdr3_aa: CASSLDKSYNEQFF

clone_size: once
j_call: TRBJ2-7
v_call: TRBV15
d_call: NA
cdr3_nt: TGTGCCACCAGCAGTGAGCGGAACTCCTACGAGCAGTACTTC
cdr3_aa: CATSSERNSYEQYF

clone_size: NA
j_call: TRBJ2-7
v_call: TRBV28
d_call: TRBD2
cdr3_nt: TGTGCCAGCAGTCCCGCACGACTAGCGGGAGCCGAGCAGTACTTC
cdr3_aa: CASSPARLAGAEQYF

clone_size: NA
j_call: TRBJ2-1
v_call: TRBV5-1
d_call: NA
cdr3_nt: TGCGCCAGCAGCGGGGACTTCAGCTCCTACAATGAGCAGTTCTTC
cdr3_aa: CASSGDFSSYNEQFF

clone_size: NA
j_call: TRBJ2-1
v_call: TRBV18
d_call: NA
cdr3_nt: TGTGCCAGCTCACCAGAATACACGTTCAATGAGCAGTTCTTC
cdr3_aa: CASSPEYTFNEQFF

clone_size: NA
j_call: TRBJ2-5
v_call: TRBV10-3
d_call: TRBD1
cdr3_nt: TGTGCCATCAGTGACCGACAGGGGGAAGAGACCCAGTACTTC
cdr3_aa: CAISDRQGEETQYF

clone_size: NA
j_call: TRBJ2-1
v_call: TRBV18
d_call: TRBD1
cdr3_nt: TGTGCCAGCTCACCCTTGACAGGGAAATCCTACAATGAGCAGTTCTTC
cdr3_aa: CASSPLTGKSYNEQFF

clone_size: NA
j_call: TRBJ2-7
v_call: TRBV6-1
d_call: NA
cdr3_nt: TGTGCCAGCAGCCCGGGGATCTCCTACGAGCAGTACTTC
cdr3_aa: CASSPGISYEQYF

clone_size: NA
j_call: TRBJ2-3
v_call: TRBV4-1
d_call: NA
cdr3_nt: TGCGCCAGCAGCCAAGGGGCAAGCCTGAGCACAGATACGCAGTATTTT
cdr3_aa: CASSQGASLSTDTQYF

clone_size: NA
j_call: TRBJ1-1
v_call: TRBV19
d_call: NA
cdr3_nt: TGTGCCAGTAGCATAGGGCAAAACACTGAAGCTTTCTTT
cdr3_aa: CASSIGQNTEAFF